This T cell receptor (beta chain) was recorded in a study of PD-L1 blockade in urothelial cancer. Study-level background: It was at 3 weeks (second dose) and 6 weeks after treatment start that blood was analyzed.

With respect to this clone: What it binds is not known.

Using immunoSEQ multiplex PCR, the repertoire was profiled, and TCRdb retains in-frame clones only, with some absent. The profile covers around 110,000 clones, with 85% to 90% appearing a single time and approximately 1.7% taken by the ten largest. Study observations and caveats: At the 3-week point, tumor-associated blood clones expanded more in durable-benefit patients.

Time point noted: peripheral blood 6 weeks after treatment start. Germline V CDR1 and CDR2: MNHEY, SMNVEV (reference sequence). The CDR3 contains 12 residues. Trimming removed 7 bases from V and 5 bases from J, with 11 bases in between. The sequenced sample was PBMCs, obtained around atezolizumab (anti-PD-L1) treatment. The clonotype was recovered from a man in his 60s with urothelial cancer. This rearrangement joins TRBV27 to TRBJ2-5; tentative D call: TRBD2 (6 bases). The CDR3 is CASKGGVETQYF. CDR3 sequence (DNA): TGTGCCAGCAAGGGAGGAGTGGAGACCCAGTACTTC.